This T cell receptor beta chain was profiled in a study of CD8 T cells in Susac syndrome. The study's findings and limits: The number of individuals included in the study's TCR sequencing and HLA analysis was acknowledged as relatively small.

The RNA, about 0.5 to 1 ug, was put through reverse transcription using random hexamers. An immunoSEQ multiplex PCR generated amplified TCR beta CDR3 products spanning 54 Vbeta and 13 Jbeta. MiXCR, applied by TCRdb to the immunoSEQ multiplex PCR reads, yields one record per CDR3 protein. The data show about 190,000 distinct CDR3 sequences, with nearly 97% seen just once and approximately 0.1% held by the top ten. This clonotype was seen once. What it binds is not known. The CDR3 totals 17 residues. V lost 1 base and J lost 3; bases outside the gene matches: 5. The patients with Susac syndrome satisfied recently defined diagnostic criteria for either definite or probable disease.

The TCR comes from a human donor with Susac syndrome. The gene calls are TRBV23-1 and TRBJ2-2, with TRBD2 identical over 10 bases. TRBV23-1 is known as an ORF, though its function is uncertain. Sequenced input: CD4+ T cells from PBMCs. The CDR3 loop reads CASSQWSGGADTGELFF. The CDR3 DNA follows: TGCGCCAGCAGTCAATGGAGCGGGGGGGCCGACACCGGGGAGCTGTTTTTT.